This TCR beta chain was identified in a study of post-analysis software for immune sequencing data. Study-wide results and caveats: Comparison with controls showed significantly lower normalized Chao1 diversity in multiple sclerosis patients. When patients were compared with controls, about 5 TRBV segments were more frequent, TRBV5-6, TRBV5-1 and TRBV20-1 among them. Strong co-clustering by F measure linked samples that shared a preparation batch.

After removal of 9 bases from V and 6 bases from J, the junction contained 8 bases not matched to a gene. The CDR3 consists of 13 residues. Looked up from germline, CDR1 is MNHEY and CDR2 is SMNVEV (reference sequence). This clonotype was counted at least ten times. The antigen remains undetermined. Carried by the TCR beta cDNA libraries were unique molecular identifiers. MiXCR, run by TCRdb on the PCR reads, gives a single entry per CDR3 protein. The profile shows almost 700,000 distinct CDR3 sequences, over 45% of them singletons. The gene calls are TRBV27 and TRBJ2-3, with 8 bases fitting TRBD2. This receptor was obtained from a girl under 10 years old with multiple sclerosis. The sequencing input was blood. CDR3 sequence reads: CASSAGAGDTQYF. The CDR3 nucleotides read TGTGCCAGTTCAGCGGGAGCGGGGGATACGCAGTATTTT.